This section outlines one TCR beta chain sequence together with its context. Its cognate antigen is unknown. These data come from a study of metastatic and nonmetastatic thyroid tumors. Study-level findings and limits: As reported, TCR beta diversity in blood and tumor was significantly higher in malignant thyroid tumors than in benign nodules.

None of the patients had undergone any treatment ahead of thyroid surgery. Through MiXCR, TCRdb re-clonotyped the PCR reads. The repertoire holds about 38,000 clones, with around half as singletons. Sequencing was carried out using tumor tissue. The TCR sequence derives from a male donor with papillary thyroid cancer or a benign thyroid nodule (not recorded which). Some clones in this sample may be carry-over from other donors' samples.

DNA of the CDR3: TGTGCCAGCAGTTGGGGGGGCGACTATGGCTACACCTTC. It specifies CASSWGGDYGYTF. This chain connects TRBV28 to TRBJ1-2, with D tentatively TRBD1 (6 bases). Germline loops: CDR1 MDHEN, CDR2 SYDVKM. V shed 4 bases and J shed 3 bases, with 9 bases lying between them. The length of the CDR3 is 13 residues.